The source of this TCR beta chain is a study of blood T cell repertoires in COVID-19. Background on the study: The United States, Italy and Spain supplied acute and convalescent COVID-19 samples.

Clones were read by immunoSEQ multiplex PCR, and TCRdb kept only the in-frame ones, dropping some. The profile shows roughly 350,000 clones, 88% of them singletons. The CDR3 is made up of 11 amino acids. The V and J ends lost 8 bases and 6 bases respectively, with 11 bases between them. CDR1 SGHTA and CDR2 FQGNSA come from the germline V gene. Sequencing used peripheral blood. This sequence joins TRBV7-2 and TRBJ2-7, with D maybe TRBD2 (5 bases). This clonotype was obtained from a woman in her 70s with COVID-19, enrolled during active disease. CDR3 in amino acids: CASARGVEQYF. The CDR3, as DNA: TGTGCCAGCGCCCGGGGTGTCGAGCAGTACTTC.